This is a list of T cell receptor beta chains from one sample in a study of blood T cell repertoires in COVID-19. Produced via immunoSEQ multiplex PCR; TCRdb's table is partial and in-frame only. The sample contains under 250,000 clones, 84% of which appear only once. Sequencing was performed on peripheral blood. These receptors came from a woman in her sixties who had recovered from COVID-19. Each CDR3 is given with its conserved first and last residue. D genes are given only for firm matches. Some rows mark clone size as missing; the rest say once, few, many or name a class of expanded clone.

v_call	j_call	clone_size	d_call	cdr3_aa	cdr3_nt
TRBV12-3/TRBV12-4	TRBJ2-7	.	.	CASSSRFFSEQYF	TGTGCCAGCAGTTCTAGGTTCTTCTCCGAGCAGTACTTC
TRBV10-3	TRBJ2-5	.	TRBD1	CAIKGQDQETQYF	TGTGCCATCAAAGGACAGGACCAAGAGACCCAGTACTTC
TRBV5-6	TRBJ2-5	.	.	CASSLAEYQETQYF	TGTGCCAGCAGCTTGGCCGAGTACCAAGAGACCCAGTACTTC
TRBV6-5	TRBJ2-1	.	.	CASGGGPSSYNEQFF	TGTGCCAGCGGGGGCGGCCCGAGCTCCTACAATGAGCAGTTCTTC
TRBV7-9	TRBJ1-6	.	.	CASSSGDSPLHF	TGTGCCAGCAGCTCCGGAGACTCACCCCTCCACTTT
TRBV7-6	TRBJ1-2	.	.	CASSPRVGYTF	TGTGCCAGCAGCCCGCGTGTTGGCTACACCTTC
TRBV12-3/TRBV12-4	TRBJ1-1	.	.	CASSSTGIPEAFF	TGTGCCAGCAGTAGTACAGGGATCCCTGAAGCTTTCTTT
TRBV6-2/TRBV6-3	TRBJ2-7	.	TRBD2	CASSSASGGDGDEQYF	TGTGCCAGCAGTTCTGCTAGCGGGGGGGATGGGGACGAGCAGTACTTC
TRBV11-2	TRBJ2-7	.	.	CASSLDKRQYF	TGTGCCAGCAGCTTAGATAAGCGGCAGTACTTC
TRBV5-1	TRBJ1-6	.	TRBD1	CASSFAGGGSPLHF	TGCGCCAGCAGCTTCGCAGGGGGTGGGTCACCCCTCCACTTT
TRBV12-3/TRBV12-4	TRBJ1-1	.	TRBD1	CASSPGGGTEAFF	TGTGCCAGCAGTCCAGGGGGAGGCACTGAAGCTTTCTTT
TRBV11-1	TRBJ2-5	.	.	CASSFLQVQETQYF	TGTGCCAGCAGCTTCCTACAGGTTCAAGAGACCCAGTACTTC
TRBV2	TRBJ1-4	few	.	CASSGRGNEKLFF	TGTGCCAGCAGTGGCAGGGGAAATGAAAAACTGTTTTTT
TRBV2	TRBJ2-1	.	.	CASMPGVSSYNEQFF	TGTGCCAGCATGCCGGGGGTCAGCTCCTACAATGAGCAGTTCTTC
TRBV5-4	TRBJ2-3	.	TRBD2	CASSFGLGAADTQYF	TGTGCCAGCAGCTTTGGACTAGGGGCAGCAGATACGCAGTATTTT
TRBV15	TRBJ2-7	.	TRBD1	CATSRGTGGYEQYF	TGTGCCACCAGCAGAGGGACAGGGGGCTACGAGCAGTACTTC
TRBV5-1	TRBJ1-2	.	TRBD1	CASSPGQGYYGYTF	TGCGCCAGCAGCCCGGGACAGGGATACTATGGCTACACCTTC
TRBV2	TRBJ1-6	.	.	CASTTRAFQTINSPLHF	TGTGCCAGCACCACGCGGGCCTTCCAAACCATAAATTCACCCCTCCACTTT
TRBV19	TRBJ2-1	.	TRBD2	CASSMIAGVYNEQFF	TGTGCCAGTAGTATGATAGCGGGGGTTTACAATGAGCAGTTCTTC
TRBV5-4	TRBJ1-1	.	TRBD1	CASSSTGENTEAFF	TGTGCCAGCAGCTCGACAGGGGAGAACACTGAAGCTTTCTTT
TRBV18	TRBJ2-5	.	.	CASSPPGHRKETQYF	TGTGCCAGCTCACCCCCGGGACACAGAAAAGAGACCCAGTACTTC
TRBV13	TRBJ1-3	few	.	CASSLLPAGRENTIYF	TGTGCCAGCAGCCTCCTCCCCGCGGGCCGGGAGAACACCATATATTTT
TRBV7-9	TRBJ2-1	.	TRBD2	CASSPSMRTSEYNEQFF	TGTGCCAGCAGCCCTTCCATGAGGACTAGCGAATACAATGAGCAGTTCTTC
TRBV7-6	TRBJ1-1	once	TRBD1	CASSLRGQGWTEAFF	TGTGCCAGCAGCCTCCGAGGACAGGGGTGGACTGAAGCTTTCTTT
TRBV30	TRBJ2-2	.	TRBD2	CAWAVAGGPTGELFF	TGTGCCTGGGCGGTAGCGGGGGGACCCACCGGGGAGCTGTTTTTT
TRBV5-1	TRBJ2-1	.	.	CASSLVGSYNEQFF	TGCGCCAGCAGCTTGGTCGGGTCCTACAATGAGCAGTTCTTC
TRBV25-1	TRBJ2-3	.	.	CASSSDWRAGTDTQYF	TGTGCCAGCAGCTCTGATTGGAGGGCCGGCACAGATACGCAGTATTTT
TRBV10-1	TRBJ2-4	.	TRBD1	CASNIDRENIQYF	TGCGCCAGCAATATAGACAGGGAAAACATTCAGTACTTC
TRBV7-3	TRBJ2-3	.	.	CASSSSITDTQYF	TGTGCCAGCAGCTCTAGTATTACAGATACGCAGTATTTT
TRBV30	TRBJ2-7	once	.	CAWSVLPGFEQYF	TGTGCCTGGAGTGTACTCCCGGGGTTCGAGCAGTACTTC
TRBV18	TRBJ1-2	once	TRBD1	CASSQDRGGGYTF	TGTGCCAGCTCACAGGACAGGGGAGGAGGCTACACCTTC
TRBV19	TRBJ1-2	.	.	CASSIRGINRRGYTF	TGTGCCAGTAGTATAAGAGGAATAAATCGCCGGGGCTACACCTTC
TRBV5-4	TRBJ2-3	.	TRBD2	CASRDGGGKVYTDTQYF	TGTGCCAGCAGGGATGGCGGGGGAAAGGTTTACACAGATACGCAGTATTTT